This T cell receptor beta chain was captured in a study of blood T cell repertoires in COVID-19. The wider study: T cells, B-cell-depleted T cells, or PBMCs provided the cDNA or gDNA that served as material.

Clones were read by immunoSEQ multiplex PCR, and TCRdb kept only the in-frame ones, dropping some. The profile shows some 86,000 clones, over 70% of them singletons. The receptor was isolated from a woman at least 80 years old with active or convalescent COVID-19. The sequenced sample consisted of peripheral blood.

CDR3 nucleotides: TGCGCCAGCAGCCAGCTGGACAGGGGCATGGCTCAGCCCCAGCATTTT. Translating gives CASSQLDRGMAQPQHF. V is TRBV4-1 and J is TRBJ1-5, with 9 nucleotides matching TRBD1. CDR3 length: 16 amino acids. Trimming cost V 3 bases and J 6 bases; bases outside gene matches: 9. Germline V gene lookup returns CDR1 MGHRA and CDR2 YSYEKL.